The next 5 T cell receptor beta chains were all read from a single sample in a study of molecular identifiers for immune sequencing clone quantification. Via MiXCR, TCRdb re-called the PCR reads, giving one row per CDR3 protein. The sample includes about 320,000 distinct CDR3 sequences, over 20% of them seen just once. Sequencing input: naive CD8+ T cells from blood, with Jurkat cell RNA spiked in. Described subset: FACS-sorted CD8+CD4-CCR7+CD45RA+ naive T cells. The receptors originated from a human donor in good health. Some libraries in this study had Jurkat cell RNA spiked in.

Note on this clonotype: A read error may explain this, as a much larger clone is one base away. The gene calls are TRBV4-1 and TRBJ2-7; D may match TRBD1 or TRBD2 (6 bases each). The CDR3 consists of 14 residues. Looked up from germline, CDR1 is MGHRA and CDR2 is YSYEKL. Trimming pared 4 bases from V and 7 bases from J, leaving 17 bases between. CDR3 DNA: TGCGCCAGCAGCCGAGAATGGGGGGCGTATGAGCAGTACTTC. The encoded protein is CASSREWGAYEQYF.

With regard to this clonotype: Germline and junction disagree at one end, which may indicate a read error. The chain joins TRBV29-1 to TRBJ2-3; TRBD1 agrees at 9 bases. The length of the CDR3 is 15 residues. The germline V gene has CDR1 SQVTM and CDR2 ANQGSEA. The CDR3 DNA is TGCAGCGTTGAAGCCGGGACAGGGTGGTCAGATACGCAGTACTTT. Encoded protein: CSVEAGTGWSDTQYF.

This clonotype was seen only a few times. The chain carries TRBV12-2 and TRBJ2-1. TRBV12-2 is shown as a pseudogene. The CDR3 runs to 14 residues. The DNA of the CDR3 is TGTGCAAGTCGCTTAGCGTCGCATTACAATGAGCAGTTCTTC. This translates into CASRLASHYNEQFF.

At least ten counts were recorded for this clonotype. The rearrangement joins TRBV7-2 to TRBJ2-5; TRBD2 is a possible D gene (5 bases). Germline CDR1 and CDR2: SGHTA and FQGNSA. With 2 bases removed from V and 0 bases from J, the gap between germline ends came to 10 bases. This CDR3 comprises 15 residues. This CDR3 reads CASSLYAADQETQYF. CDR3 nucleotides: TGTGCCAGCAGCTTATACGCAGCGGACCAAGAGACCCAGTACTTC.

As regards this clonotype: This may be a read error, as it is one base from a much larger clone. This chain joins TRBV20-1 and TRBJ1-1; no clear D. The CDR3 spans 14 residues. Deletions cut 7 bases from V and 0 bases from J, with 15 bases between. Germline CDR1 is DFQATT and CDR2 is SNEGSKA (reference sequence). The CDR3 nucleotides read TGCAGTGTCGGGCAGTGGGGAGTGAACACTGAAGCTTTCTTT. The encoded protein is CSVGQWGVNTEAFF.